These 30 T cell receptor beta chains came from one sample sequenced in a study of OX40 agonist ivuxolimab in advanced cancers. Generated by immunoSEQ multiplex PCR, the TCRdb table keeps only in-frame clones and is missing some. The sample contains fewer than 85,000 clones, about nine tenths of which appear only once. Sequencing used CD4+ or CD8+ T cells sorted from blood, obtained in a trial of the OX40 agonist ivuxolimab. The receptor source for this set is an adult with an advanced solid tumor such as melanoma, head and neck, liver or kidney cancer.

The chain links TRBV29-1 to TRBJ2-2, with 9 bases that match TRBD1. The CDR3 is made up of 13 amino acids. Per germline, CDR1 SQVTM and CDR2 ANQGSEA. The trim removed 5 bases at V and 6 bases at J, leaving 4 bases unmatched. DNA for the CDR3: TGCAGCGTTAGGACAGGGGAGGCCGGGGAGCTGTTTTTT. Its protein product is CSVRTGEAGELFF.

The chain couples TRBV2 to TRBJ2-1; 7 positions agree with TRBD2. After removal of 6 bases from V and 0 bases from J, the junction contained 5 bases not matched to a gene. CDR3 length: 15 residues. Per the germline V gene, CDR1 is SNHLY and CDR2 is FYNNEI. CDR3 in DNA: TGTGCCAGCAGGGGGCCGGGGGGCTCCTACAATGAGCAGTTCTTC. This codes for CASRGPGGSYNEQFF.

The V gene is TRBV29-1, the J gene TRBJ2-3, with 12 bases identical to TRBD1. The CDR3 runs 19 residues. J gave up 1 base and V 4 bases, and 15 bases lay outside the gene matches. Germline CDR1 and CDR2: SQVTM and ANQGSEA. DNA of the CDR3: TGCAGCGTTGGCGGGACAGGGGGCGAGGTTTCGTACCGCACAGATACGCAGTATTTT. Its translation is CSVGGTGGEVSYRTDTQYF.

This clone has only a few counts. The chain couples TRBV2 to TRBJ1-2, with unresolved D. The germline V gene encodes CDR1 SNHLY and CDR2 FYNNEI. V dropped 4 bases and J dropped 2 bases, with 11 bases sitting between them. The CDR3 loop spans 14 amino acids. In nucleotides, the CDR3 is TGTGCCAGCAGTGTGCGGGCAGAAAACTATGGCTACACCTTC. Residues: CASSVRAENYGYTF.

V usage is TRBV6-1 and J usage is TRBJ1-1, with 7 bases matching TRBD1. The CDR3 totals 13 residues. V lost 6 bases, J lost 4 bases, and 5 bases stayed unmatched. The germline CDR1 and CDR2 sequences are MNHNS and SASEGT. CDR3 sequence (DNA): TGTGCCAGCAGCTACAGGGGAATCACTGAAGCTTTCTTT. This encodes CASSYRGITEAFF.

The chain uses TRBV6-5 and TRBJ2-7; D perhaps matches TRBD2 (5 bases). Trimming removed 6 bases from V and 10 bases from J, with 19 bases in between. The germline gives CDR1 MNHEY, CDR2 SVGAGI. This CDR3 has 13 amino acids. CDR3 coding DNA: TGTGCCAGCAGCTCGGACTTGCCGGATAATCAGTACTTC. Translation gives CASSSDLPDNQYF.

V and J are TRBV2 and TRBJ2-5; no reliable D call. V lost 4 bases and J 2 bases, leaving 5 bases between the germline ends. The CDR3 spans 12 residues. Germline V CDR1 and CDR2: SNHLY, FYNNEI. CDR3 sequence (DNA): TGTGCCAGCAGTGTCGGGCAAGAGACCCAGTACTTC. It translates to CASSVGQETQYF.

The rearrangement joins TRBV5-4 to TRBJ2-5; D gene unclear. Germline V lookup: CDR1 SGHNT, CDR2 YYREEE (reference sequence). CDR3 size: 15 residues. With 2 bases removed from V and 1 base from J, the gap between germline ends came to 12 bases. DNA for the CDR3: TGTGCCAGCAGCTTCTCAGTAAGGGCCCAAGAGACCCAGTACTTC. Its translation is CASSFSVRAQETQYF. Looking up the rest from reference TRBV5-4 and TRBJ2-5 gives the full variable domain: ETGVTQSPTHLIKTRGQQVTLRCSSQSGHNTVSWYQQALGQGPQFIFQYYREEENGRGNFPPRFSGLQFPNYSSELNVNALELDDSALYLCASSFSVRAQETQYFGPGTRLLVL.

This rearrangement joins TRBV10-3 to TRBJ1-5; 9 bases fit TRBD1. The CDR3 covers 18 residues. Trimming cost V 0 bases and J 2 bases; bases outside gene matches: 8. Germline loops: CDR1 ENHRY, CDR2 SYGVKD. The CDR3 sequence is CAISESGQGSWGNQPQHF. In DNA form, the CDR3 reads TGTGCCATCAGTGAGTCGGGACAGGGAAGTTGGGGCAATCAGCCCCAGCATTTT.

V gene TRBV6-5 combines with J gene TRBJ2-7, with TRBD1 as a possible D gene (6 bases). The CDR3 consists of 14 residues. V lost 2 bases to trimming and J lost 0 bases, with 8 bases between them. CDR1 is MNHEY, CDR2 SVGAGI, per germline. The DNA for the CDR3 is TGTGCCAGCAGTTACCCGGGACACTCCTACGAGCAGTACTTC. This translates into CASSYPGHSYEQYF.

The chain carries TRBV5-4 and TRBJ2-1; 8 bases fit TRBD2. V lost 2 bases and J lost 10; bases outside the gene matches: 2. From germline, CDR1 is SGHNT and CDR2 YYREEE (reference sequence). The CDR3 totals 12 residues. The CDR3 is CASSFLAGEQFF. The CDR3, as DNA: TGTGCCAGCAGCTTCTTAGCGGGGGAGCAGTTCTTC.

The chain combines TRBV4-3 with TRBJ2-1, with no clear D. The CDR3 sequence is 16 residues long. Germline V gene lookup returns CDR1 LGHNA and CDR2 YSLEER. V was shortened by 0 bases and J by 0 bases, with 9 bases between the two germline ends. The chain's CDR3 is CASSQEAWSSYNEQFF. For the CDR3, the DNA is TGCGCCAGCAGCCAAGAGGCATGGAGCTCCTACAATGAGCAGTTCTTC.

The chain links TRBV29-1 to TRBJ1-2; no reliable D call. The CDR3 covers 12 residues. CDR1 is SQVTM and CDR2 is ANQGSEA in the germline V gene. Trimming took off 6 bases at V and 8 bases at J, with 16 bases between the two ends. The CDR3 nucleotides are TGCAGCGTCGGGATCTCCGTCTTAGGCTACACCTTC. This gives the protein CSVGISVLGYTF.

The table lists this clone with many counts. The gene calls are TRBV6-1 and TRBJ1-2; D remains unclear. Trimming took 2 bases from V and 8 from J, leaving 9 bases between them. The length of the CDR3 is 12 residues. Looked up from germline, CDR1 is MNHNS and CDR2 is SASEGT. The CDR3 loop is CASSESPSGYTF. The CDR3 DNA follows: TGTGCCAGCAGTGAATCTCCGTCCGGCTACACCTTC.

This clone was seen only a few times. The chain couples TRBV6-6 to TRBJ2-1; D is possibly TRBD1 (6 bases). V was clipped by 7 bases and J by 4 bases, with 14 bases between them. The CDR3 runs to 14 residues. Looked up from germline, CDR1 is MNHNY and CDR2 is SVGAGI (reference sequence). DNA for the CDR3: TGTGCCAGCAACAAAAGACAGGTATACAATGAGCAGTTCTTC. Encoded protein: CASNKRQVYNEQFF.

To note about this clone: Relative to the germline gene, one junction end is altered; a read error may explain this. This chain links TRBV5-6 with TRBJ2-1; D possibly matches TRBD1 or TRBD2 (6 bases each). The CDR3 runs 14 residues. Per the germline V gene, CDR1 is SGHDT and CDR2 is YYEEEE. The CDR3: CASTLGGPYNEQFF. The CDR3 coding sequence is TGTGCCAGCACCTTGGGGGGCCCGTACAATGAGCAGTTCTTC.

The chain recombines TRBV5-1 with TRBJ1-2; D is possibly TRBD1 (5 bases). Germline CDR1 and CDR2: SGHRS and YFSETQ. V was pared by 0 bases and J by 0 bases, with 9 bases between. The CDR3 contains 15 residues. For the CDR3, the DNA is TGCGCCAGCAGCTTGGATGGGACCTCTAACTATGGCTACACCTTC. Translation gives CASSLDGTSNYGYTF.

This chain joins TRBV2 and TRBJ2-2; D possibly matches TRBD1 or TRBD2 (7 bases each). The V and J ends lost 5 bases and 1 base respectively, with 11 bases between them. The germline CDR1 and CDR2 sequences are SNHLY and FYNNEI. This CDR3 is built from 15 residues. CDR3 amino acids: CASSSGGVNTGELFF. CDR3 DNA: TGTGCCAGCAGTTCAGGGGGGGTGAACACCGGGGAGCTGTTTTTT.

This chain joins TRBV7-2 and TRBJ2-3; 10 bases match TRBD2. Trimming cost V 0 bases and J 6 bases; bases outside gene matches: 6. CDR1 is SGHTA, CDR2 FQGNSA, per germline. The CDR3 loop spans 16 amino acids. In DNA, the CDR3 is TGTGCCAGCAGCTTAGCGCTTAGCGGGGGGTGGGATACGCAGTATTTT. It codes for CASSLALSGGWDTQYF.

The J gene is TRBJ2-3, the V gene TRBV18, with 9 bases lining up with TRBD1. Germline CDR1 KGHSH, CDR2 LQKENI. This CDR3 comprises 17 residues. V was pared by 2 bases and J by 11 bases, with 17 bases of the junction left unmatched. CDR3 sequence: CASSPRTGQGDSVGQYF. The CDR3 bases are TGTGCCAGCTCACCAAGAACGGGACAGGGAGATTCGGTTGGGCAGTATTTT.

This sequence joins TRBV4-3 and TRBJ2-5; D is unresolved. The germline V and J ends were trimmed by 3 bases and 7 bases, with 12 bases remaining between them. CDR1 is LGHNA, CDR2 YSLEER, per germline. This CDR3 comprises 13 residues. This CDR3 reads CASSQGSGGTQYF. DNA of the CDR3: TGCGCCAGCAGCCAGGGATCCGGTGGGACCCAGTACTTC.

The chain uses TRBV15 and TRBJ2-7; the D gene could be TRBD1 or TRBD2 (5 bases each). The CDR3 is made up of 15 amino acids. The germline V and J ends were trimmed by 2 bases and 3 bases, with 14 bases remaining between them. Germline V gene data show CDR1 as LNHNV and CDR2 as YYDKDF (reference sequence). CDR3 region: CATSRTGTSNYEQYF. As DNA, the CDR3 is TGTGCCACCAGCAGAACCGGGACGTCGAACTACGAGCAGTACTTC. Using reference TRBV15 and TRBJ2-7 for the parts outside the CDR3, the full variable domain is DAMVIQNPRYQVTQFGKPVTLSCSQTLNHNVMYWYQQKSSQAPKLLFHYYDKDFNNEADTPDNFQSRRPNTSFCFLDIRSPGLGDTAMYLCATSRTGTSNYEQYFGPGTRLTVT.

The rearrangement links TRBV5-4 to TRBJ2-5; TRBD1 matches 10 bases. The CDR3 sequence is 15 residues long. From germline, CDR1 is SGHNT and CDR2 YYREEE (reference sequence). V shed 4 bases and J 1 base; nucleotides not matched to a gene: 4. CDR3 in DNA: TGTGCCAGCAGCCGGACAGGGGGTATCCAAGAGACCCAGTACTTC. Translated, it gives CASSRTGGIQETQYF.

This chain links TRBV19 with TRBJ2-2, with D perhaps TRBD1 (6 bases). CDR1 and CDR2 from the germline V gene are LNHDA and SQIVND (reference sequence). The CDR3 length is 14 residues. V lost 9 bases to trimming and J lost 5 bases, with 16 bases between them. CDR3 nucleotides: TGTGCCAGCGATCGGGACACCTCTACCGGGGAGCTGTTTTTT. Amino acid sequence: CASDRDTSTGELFF.

The chain joins TRBV10-2 to TRBJ2-4; D might be TRBD1 (6 bases). The CDR3 length is 16 residues. The V and J ends lost 6 bases and 8 bases respectively, with 23 bases between them. CDR1 is WSHSY, CDR2 SAAADI, per germline. This chain's CDR3 is CASRGVFRDIGDIQYF. CDR3 nucleotides: TGCGCCAGCAGAGGGGTTTTCCGGGACATCGGCGACATTCAGTACTTC.

In DNA form, the CDR3 reads TGTGCCAGCAGCTTGGAAGGGATGGGGTATGGCTACACCTTC. Translation gives CASSLEGMGYGYTF. The chain is built from TRBV5-4 and TRBJ1-2; no definite D call. V lost 0 bases to trimming and J lost 5 bases, with 11 bases between them. The CDR3 length is 14 residues. Looked up from germline, CDR1 is SGHNT and CDR2 is YYREEE (reference sequence).

This rearrangement joins TRBV9 to TRBJ1-3; 9 bases match TRBD1. V was pared by 3 bases and J by 2 bases, with 6 bases of the junction left unmatched. Germline V gene data show CDR1 as SGDLS and CDR2 as YYNGEE. The CDR3 consists of 16 residues. The CDR3 DNA is TGTGCCAGCAGCGGCTTCGGGACAGGGACTGGAAACACCATATATTTT. Protein product: CASSGFGTGTGNTIYF. The full variable domain, with the rest looked up from reference TRBV9 and TRBJ1-3, is DSGVTQTPKHLITATGQRVTLRCSPRSGDLSVYWYQQSLDQGLQFLIQYYNGEERAKGNILERFSAQQFPDLHSELNLSSLELGDSALYFCASSGFGTGTGNTIYFGEGSWLTVV.

CDR3 DNA sequence: TGTGCCAGCAGTACGGGACAGGGGGTAAGGGCTTTCTTT. This encodes CASSTGQGVRAFF. The chain links TRBV6-5 to TRBJ1-1, with 11 bases identical to TRBD1. The CDR3 length is 13 residues. Germline V gene data show CDR1 as MNHEY and CDR2 as SVGAGI. Germline trimming cut 5 bases from V and 11 bases from J; bases unmatched to any gene: 7.

The chain links TRBV5-1 to TRBJ2-5; TRBD2 matches 14 bases. The CDR3 spans 19 residues. V shed 4 bases and J 1 base; nucleotides not matched to a gene: 12. Looked up from germline, CDR1 is SGHRS and CDR2 is YFSETQ. In DNA, the CDR3 is TGCGCCAGCAGCCCAGGACTAGCGGGGGGATACTTATCCCAAGAGACCCAGTACTTC. It yields the protein CASSPGLAGGYLSQETQYF.

V is TRBV27 and J is TRBJ2-5, with D unclear. CDR1 is MNHEY and CDR2 is SMNVEV in the germline V gene (reference sequence). This CDR3 has 15 amino acids. The germline V and J ends were trimmed by 0 bases and 1 base, with 9 bases remaining between them. CDR3 in amino acids: CASSLSWVSQETQYF. The CDR3 bases are TGTGCCAGCAGTTTATCATGGGTTAGCCAAGAGACCCAGTACTTC.